This TCR beta chain was obtained from a study of cytomegalovirus exposure and HLA in healthy donors. General study results and limits: Within an earlier analysis, most TCR beta V segments proved productive either about 90% or about 30% of the time.

Donors were ostensibly healthy at sampling, although undocumented immune exposures were probable. 60 Vbeta and 13 Jbeta primers were used in PCR. Sequencing used immunoSEQ multiplex PCR; TCRdb keeps in-frame clones, though not all of them. The table includes tens of thousands of clones, around 89% detected once. V shed 4 bases, J shed 0 bases, and the junction held 0 bases outside the gene matches. There are 16 residues in the CDR3. Per the germline V gene, CDR1 is MNHEY and CDR2 is SVGAGI. Of note for this clone: Antigen unknown.

The clonotype was recovered from a woman in her 30s in good health and CMV-seropositive. The chain carries TRBV6-5 and TRBJ2-6; 10 nucleotides match TRBD1. The sequencing sample was made of PBMCs. The CDR3 reads CASSWDRGSGANVLTF. The CDR3 DNA sequence: TGTGCCAGCAGTTGGGACAGGGGCTCTGGGGCCAACGTCCTGACTTTC.